The entry below gives a single TCR beta chain sequence along with its context. The data stem from a study of neoadjuvant anti-PD-1 for oral cavity cancer. The repertoire was sequenced with immunoSEQ multiplex PCR; TCRdb's copy has only in-frame clones and lacks some. The table shows approximately 72,000 clones, with about 86% occurring only once. CDR1 is SGHRS and CDR2 is YFSETQ in the germline V gene. The ends were cut back, 3 bases at V and 8 bases at J, with 20 bases in the middle. The CDR3 is made up of 15 amino acids. This clonotype was sampled from a person aged 35-79 years with oral cavity squamous cell carcinoma. The chain has TRBV5-1 and TRBJ1-2, with a tentative D call TRBD1 (5 bases). The source material was PBMCs, sampled before nivolumab (anti-PD-1) treatment. CDR3 amino acids: CASSSPSTPWDGYTF. For the CDR3, the DNA is TGCGCCAGCAGCTCGCCCTCTACACCGTGGGACGGCTACACCTTC.